Below are 25 T cell receptor beta chains sequenced from a single sample in a study of blood T cell repertoires in COVID-19 (dated by TCRdb to the early 2020s). The library was generated by the immunoSEQ multiplex PCR assay. Sourced from immuneACCESS, this table was stored by TCRdb with only in-frame sequences that have V and J called. A share of the clones is absent; for the studies checked, an unresolved V gene accounts for under half, and the remainder has no known explanation. This sample has about 430,000 clones in its table, and roughly 84% of those were observed once. The ten largest clones add up to 1.4% of the sample. The sequenced sample consisted of PBMCs or T cells enriched from blood (not recorded which). These receptors were obtained from a woman between 18 and 29 years old who had been exposed to COVID-19.

The rearrangement uses TRBV7-9 and TRBJ2-3; possibly TRBD1 for D (6 bases). Germline V gene lookup returns CDR1 SEHNR and CDR2 FQNEAQ (reference sequence). The CDR3 totals 19 residues. With 7 bases removed from V and 1 base from J, the gap between germline ends came to 27 bases. The CDR3 here is CASNVQNGTQATGTDTQYF. CDR3 nucleotide sequence: TGTGCCAGCAACGTACAAAACGGGACACAAGCGACAGGCACAGATACGCAGTATTTT.

V gene TRBV4-1 combines with J gene TRBJ2-7; maybe TRBD2 (5 bases). The CDR3 sequence is 14 residues long. Germline V gives CDR1 MGHRA, CDR2 YSYEKL. Trimming took off 3 bases at V and 3 bases at J, with 12 bases between the two ends. CDR3 sequence reads: CASSHWAGDYEQYF. CDR3 nucleotides: TGCGCCAGCAGCCACTGGGCCGGGGACTACGAGCAGTACTTC.

This clone was counted a single time. V usage is TRBV5-4 and J usage is TRBJ2-1, with TRBD1 as a possible D gene (6 bases). Trimming stripped 0 bases from V and 7 bases from J, with 14 bases between. Per germline, CDR1 SGHNT and CDR2 YYREEE (reference sequence). The CDR3 extends over 15 amino acids. The CDR3 DNA reads TGTGCCAGCAGCTTGGATGGAATACAGGGAAATGAGCAGTTCTTC. Translating it yields CASSLDGIQGNEQFF.

The genes are TRBV7-2 and TRBJ1-2; D gene ambiguous. From germline, CDR1 is SGHTA and CDR2 FQGNSA. V lost 4 bases to trimming and J lost 5 bases, with 14 bases between them. The CDR3 loop spans 14 amino acids. In DNA form, the CDR3 reads TGTGCCAGCAGCTCGCCTCGGGTAGAATATGGCTACACCTTC. Amino acid sequence: CASSSPRVEYGYTF.

The chain recombines TRBV25-1 with TRBJ2-7, with 7 positions matching TRBD1. Germline V gene sequence: CDR1 MGHDK, CDR2 SYGVNS. Trimming removed 4 bases from V and 6 bases from J; junction bases left unmatched: 12. The CDR3 is 15 amino acids. CDR3 coding DNA: TGTGCCAGCAGTGGAACAGGGGCCTTAATACCCGAGCAGTACTTC. Its protein product is CASSGTGALIPEQYF.

The genes are TRBV5-1 and TRBJ2-5; weak D call: TRBD1 (7 bases). V was clipped by 6 bases and J by 5 bases, with 17 bases between them. CDR1 and CDR2 (germline): SGHRS, YFSETQ. This CDR3 is built from 14 residues. CDR3: CASNAGGPGETQYF. The CDR3 DNA is TGCGCCAGCAATGCAGGGGGGCCTGGGGAGACCCAGTACTTC.

This clone was seen once. The rearrangement uses TRBV6-5 and TRBJ1-1; D not certain. The length of the CDR3 is 15 residues. Germline V lookup: CDR1 MNHEY, CDR2 SVGAGI. V gave up 5 bases and J gave up 1 base, with 14 bases separating them. The CDR3 DNA sequence: TGTGCCAGCAGTCCATCGTCTTACGGGAACACTGAAGCTTTCTTT. Protein: CASSPSSYGNTEAFF.

This chain links TRBV2 with TRBJ2-2; D unresolved. The CDR3 is 14 amino acids. Trimming cost V 3 bases and J 4 bases, with 9 bases left between them. Germline V gene sequence: CDR1 SNHLY, CDR2 FYNNEI. CDR3 coding DNA: TGTGCCAGCAGTGATACGGAGATCACCGGGGAGCTGTTTTTT. Amino acid sequence: CASSDTEITGELFF.

This rearrangement joins TRBV13 to TRBJ2-5; the match to TRBD1 covers 9 bases. Trimming took 3 bases from V and 3 from J; bases not matched to a gene: 2. The germline V gene has CDR1 PRHDT and CDR2 FYEKMQ (reference sequence). The CDR3 covers 14 residues. CDR3 nucleotide sequence: TGTGCCAGCAGCTTCCGGGACAGGGAAGAGACCCAGTACTTC. It codes for CASSFRDREETQYF.

On this clone: Other DNA sequences in the same sample also yield this CDR3. The rearrangement joins TRBV18 to TRBJ1-1; TRBD1 agrees at 8 bases. Germline trimming cut 4 bases from V and 6 bases from J; bases unmatched to any gene: 1. This CDR3 has 12 residues. Germline V gene sequence: CDR1 KGHSH, CDR2 LQKENI. The CDR3 sequence is CASSLQGAEAFF. The CDR3 DNA reads TGTGCCAGCTCACTACAGGGGGCTGAAGCTTTCTTT.

As regards this clone: Mismatch with germline at one junction end may stem from a read error. The CDR3 loop is CASSLYGHTF. The DNA for the CDR3 is TGTGCCAGCAGTTTATATGGCCACACCTTC. This rearrangement joins TRBV6-5 to TRBJ1-2, with D uncertain. The germline gives CDR1 MNHEY, CDR2 SVGAGI. The CDR3 is 10 residues long.

The V gene is TRBV28, the J gene TRBJ1-5; no reliable D call. CDR3 length equals 13 residues. Germline V CDR1 and CDR2: MDHEN, SYDVKM. V was cut by 10 bases and J by 2 bases, with 12 bases left in between. The CDR3 region has the DNA TGTGCCATCTTGGGCGGGGGCAATCAGCCCCAGCATTTT. Protein sequence: CAILGGGNQPQHF.

This rearrangement joins TRBV6-5 to TRBJ2-7, with 10 positions matching TRBD1. The CDR3 is made up of 15 amino acids. The germline V gene has CDR1 MNHEY and CDR2 SVGAGI. The V and J ends lost 5 bases and 3 bases, in that order; junction bases with no gene match: 7. CDR3 sequence: CASSPTGTGVYEQYF. CDR3 sequence (DNA): TGTGCCAGCAGTCCTACCGGGACAGGGGTCTACGAGCAGTACTTC.

The J gene is TRBJ2-1, the V gene TRBV18; the match to TRBD2 covers 16 bases. The V and J ends lost 2 bases and 0 bases, in that order; junction bases with no gene match: 7. CDR3 length: 20 amino acids. The germline CDR1 and CDR2 sequences are KGHSH and LQKENI. The CDR3, as DNA: TGTGCCAGCTCACCAGCGGGACTAGCGGGGGGGCTGAGCTCCTACAATGAGCAGTTCTTC. It encodes CASSPAGLAGGLSSYNEQFF.

The J gene is TRBJ1-3, the V gene TRBV7-2; D may be TRBD1 (6 bases). Germline CDR1 and CDR2: SGHTA and FQGNSA. The CDR3 extends over 14 amino acids. V lost 5 bases to trimming and J lost 4 bases, with 12 bases between them. CDR3 in amino acids: CASSGTGSGNTIYF. CDR3 DNA: TGTGCCAGCAGCGGAACAGGGTCAGGAAACACCATATATTTT.

Note on this clone: In the same sample, other DNA sequences code for this CDR3. The CDR3 DNA is TGTGCCAGTAGTATAGGCGTCTCTGGAAACACCATATATTTT. As protein: CASSIGVSGNTIYF. The J gene is TRBJ1-3, the V gene TRBV19; D is uncertain. The CDR3 is made up of 14 amino acids. Germline CDR1 and CDR2: LNHDA and SQIVND (reference sequence). Trimming pared 1 base from V and 0 bases from J, leaving 4 bases between.

The chain is built from TRBV4-1 and TRBJ2-7; D is perhaps TRBD1 (5 bases). Trimming removed 0 bases from V and 3 bases from J, with 15 bases in between. CDR1 is MGHRA and CDR2 is YSYEKL in the germline V gene. The CDR3 has 16 residues. As DNA, the CDR3 is TGCGCCAGCAGCCAAGATTTGATTGGCAGGGACTACGAGCAGTACTTC. Translating it yields CASSQDLIGRDYEQYF.

This chain joins TRBV7-2 and TRBJ2-5, with TRBD2 identical over 12 bases. Germline V gene data show CDR1 as SGHTA and CDR2 as FQGNSA. Trimming at V came to 3 bases and at J to 2 bases, leaving 10 bases not matched to a gene. The CDR3 extends over 18 amino acids. The CDR3 nucleotides read TGTGCCAGCAGCTTTGTAGCACGGACTAGCGGGACTCAAGAGACCCAGTACTTC. This codes for CASSFVARTSGTQETQYF.

The chain employs TRBV3-1 (or the pseudogene TRBV3-2) and TRBJ1-4, with D unclear. The V gene's germline CDR1 is LGHDT and CDR2 YNNKEL (reference sequence). The CDR3 extends over 14 amino acids. Trimming stripped 1 base from V and 2 bases from J, with 5 bases between. The CDR3 loop reads CASSQGSTNEKLFF. CDR3 nucleotides: TGTGCCAGCAGCCAAGGTTCGACTAATGAAAAACTGTTTTTT.

The CDR3 sequence is CASSEGGRELYEQYF. The CDR3 bases are TGTGCCAGCAGTGAAGGCGGGCGGGAGCTCTACGAGCAGTACTTC. The chain links TRBV2 to TRBJ2-7, with 7 bases matching TRBD2. With 1 base clipped from V and 3 bases from J, the junction kept 6 bases outside the gene matches. This CDR3 is 15 amino acids long. The germline gives CDR1 SNHLY, CDR2 FYNNEI.

The chain uses TRBV27 and TRBJ2-7, with 7 bases fitting TRBD2. The junction had 1 base not matched to a gene; V was cut back by 2 bases and J by 6 bases. In germline, CDR1 is MNHEY, CDR2 SMNVEV (reference sequence). This CDR3 region has 12 residues. This CDR3 reads CASSLGRGEQYF. The CDR3 DNA reads TGTGCCAGCAGTTTAGGGAGGGGCGAGCAGTACTTC.

V and J are TRBV5-1 and TRBJ2-1, with D perhaps TRBD2 (6 bases). V lost 4 bases, J lost 3 bases, and 14 bases lay in between. The germline CDR1 and CDR2 sequences are SGHRS and YFSETQ. This CDR3 contains 15 residues. The CDR3 protein is CASSPPRLDYNEQFF. CDR3 coding DNA: TGCGCCAGCAGCCCCCCGAGACTAGACTACAATGAGCAGTTCTTC.

The chain carries TRBV5-8 and TRBJ2-7; 7 bases map to TRBD1. The CDR3 covers 13 residues. With 6 bases clipped from V and 1 base from J, the junction kept 4 bases outside the gene matches. Germline CDR1 is SGHTS and CDR2 is YDEGEE. CDR3 nucleotide sequence: TGTGCCAGCACCTGGACAGGTTCCTACGAGCAGTACTTC. Translation gives CASTWTGSYEQYF. Together with reference TRBV5-8 and TRBJ2-7, the CDR3 gives the full variable domain: EAGVTQSPTHLIKTRGQQATLRCSPISGHTSVYWYQQALGLGLQFLLWYDEGEERNRGNFPPRFSGRQFPNYSSELNVNALELEDSALYLCASTWTGSYEQYFGPGTRLTVT.

V gene TRBV7-8 combines with J gene TRBJ2-7; the match to TRBD2 covers 14 bases. CDR3 length: 17 residues. Germline assignment: CDR1 SGHVS and CDR2 FQNEAQ. J gave up 2 bases and V 5 bases, and 8 bases lay outside the gene matches. The CDR3 reads CASSVGLAGGLAYEQYF. The CDR3 DNA reads TGTGCCAGCAGCGTCGGACTAGCGGGAGGACTGGCCTACGAGCAGTACTTC. Full variable domain (missing parts from reference TRBV7-8 and TRBJ2-7): GAGVSQSPRYKVAKRGQDVALRCDPISGHVSLFWYQQALGQGPEFLTYFQNEAQLDKSGLPSDRFFAERPEGSVSTLKIQRTQQEDSAVYLCASSVGLAGGLAYEQYFGPGTRLTVT.

The chain recombines TRBV6-5 with TRBJ1-5, with 7 bases aligning to TRBD1. Trimming removed 6 bases from V and 5 bases from J; junction bases left unmatched: 10. CDR1 and CDR2 (germline): MNHEY, SVGAGI. The CDR3 has 15 residues. The CDR3 sequence: CASSTGTATYQPQHF. CDR3 DNA: TGTGCCAGCAGCACCGGGACAGCAACGTATCAGCCCCAGCATTTT.